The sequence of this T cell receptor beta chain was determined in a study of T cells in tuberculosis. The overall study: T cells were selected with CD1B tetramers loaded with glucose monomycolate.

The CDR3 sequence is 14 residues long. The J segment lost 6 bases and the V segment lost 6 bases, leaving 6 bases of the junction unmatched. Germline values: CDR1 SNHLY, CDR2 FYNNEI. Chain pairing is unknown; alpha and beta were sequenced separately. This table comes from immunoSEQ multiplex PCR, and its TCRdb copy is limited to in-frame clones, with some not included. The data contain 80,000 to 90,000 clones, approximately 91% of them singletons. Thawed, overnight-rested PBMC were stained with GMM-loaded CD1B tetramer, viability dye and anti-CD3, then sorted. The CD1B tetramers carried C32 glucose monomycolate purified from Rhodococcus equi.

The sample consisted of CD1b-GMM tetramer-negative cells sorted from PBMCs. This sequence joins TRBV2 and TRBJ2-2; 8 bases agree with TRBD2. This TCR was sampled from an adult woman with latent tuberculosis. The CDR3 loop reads CASRPGLVPGELFF. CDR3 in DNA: TGTGCCAGCAGACCGGGACTAGTCCCCGGGGAGCTGTTTTTT.